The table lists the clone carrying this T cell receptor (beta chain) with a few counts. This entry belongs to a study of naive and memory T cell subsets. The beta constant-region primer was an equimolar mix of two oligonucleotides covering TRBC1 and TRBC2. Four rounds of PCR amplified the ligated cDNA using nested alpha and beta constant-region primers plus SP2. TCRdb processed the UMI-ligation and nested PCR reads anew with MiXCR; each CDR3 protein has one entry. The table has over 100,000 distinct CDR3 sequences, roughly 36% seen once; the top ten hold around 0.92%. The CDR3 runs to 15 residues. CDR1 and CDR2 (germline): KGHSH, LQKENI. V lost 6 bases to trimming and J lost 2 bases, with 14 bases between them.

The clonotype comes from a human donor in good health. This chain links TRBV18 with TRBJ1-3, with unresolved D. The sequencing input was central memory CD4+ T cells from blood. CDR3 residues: CASSLQNRPGNTIYF. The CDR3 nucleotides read TGTGCCAGCTCGCTCCAGAACCGACCTGGAAACACCATATATTTT.